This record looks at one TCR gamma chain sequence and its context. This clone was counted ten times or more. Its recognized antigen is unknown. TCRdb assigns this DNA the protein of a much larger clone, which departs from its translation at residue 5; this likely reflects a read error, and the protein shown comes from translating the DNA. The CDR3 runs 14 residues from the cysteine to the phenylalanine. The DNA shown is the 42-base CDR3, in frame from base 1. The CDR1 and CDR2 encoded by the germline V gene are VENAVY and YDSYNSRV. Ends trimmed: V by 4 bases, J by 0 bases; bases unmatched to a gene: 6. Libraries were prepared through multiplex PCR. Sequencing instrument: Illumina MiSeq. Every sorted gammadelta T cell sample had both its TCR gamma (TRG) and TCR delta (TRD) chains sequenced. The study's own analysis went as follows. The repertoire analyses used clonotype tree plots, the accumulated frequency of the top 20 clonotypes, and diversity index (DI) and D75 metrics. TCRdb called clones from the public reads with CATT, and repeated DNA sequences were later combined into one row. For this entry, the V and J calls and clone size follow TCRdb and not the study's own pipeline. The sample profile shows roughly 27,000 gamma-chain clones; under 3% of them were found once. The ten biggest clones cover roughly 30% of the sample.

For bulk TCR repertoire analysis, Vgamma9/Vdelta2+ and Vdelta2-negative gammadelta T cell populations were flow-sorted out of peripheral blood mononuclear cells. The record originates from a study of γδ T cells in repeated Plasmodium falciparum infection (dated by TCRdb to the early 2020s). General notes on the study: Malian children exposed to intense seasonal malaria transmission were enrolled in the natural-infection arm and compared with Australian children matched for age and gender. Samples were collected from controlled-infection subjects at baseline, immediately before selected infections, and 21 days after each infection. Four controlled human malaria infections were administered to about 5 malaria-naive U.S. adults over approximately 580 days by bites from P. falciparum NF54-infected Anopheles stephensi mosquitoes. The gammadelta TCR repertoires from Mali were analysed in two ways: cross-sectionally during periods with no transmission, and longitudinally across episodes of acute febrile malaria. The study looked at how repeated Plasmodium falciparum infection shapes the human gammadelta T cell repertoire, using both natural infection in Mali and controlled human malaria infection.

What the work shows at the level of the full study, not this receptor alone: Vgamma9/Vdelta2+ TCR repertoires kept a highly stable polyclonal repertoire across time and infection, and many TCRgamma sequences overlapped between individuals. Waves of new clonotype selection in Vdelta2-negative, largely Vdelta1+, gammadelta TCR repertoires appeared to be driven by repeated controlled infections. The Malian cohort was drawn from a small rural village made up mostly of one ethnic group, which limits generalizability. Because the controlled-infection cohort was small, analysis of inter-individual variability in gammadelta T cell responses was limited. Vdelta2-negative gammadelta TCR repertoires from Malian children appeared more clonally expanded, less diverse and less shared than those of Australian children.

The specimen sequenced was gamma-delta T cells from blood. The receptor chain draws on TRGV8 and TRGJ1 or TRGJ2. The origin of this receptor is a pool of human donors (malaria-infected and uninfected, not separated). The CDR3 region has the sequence CATWEDSNYYKKLF. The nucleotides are TGTGCCACCTGGGAGGATTCGAATTATTATAAGAAACTCTTT.